This is a list of T cell receptor beta chains from one sample in a study of shared clonotypes between healthy human individuals. Generated by immunoSEQ multiplex PCR, the TCRdb table keeps only in-frame clones and is missing some. This table has some 1,900,000 clones, about 95% appearing once. Material for sequencing was naive CD8+ T cells sorted from blood. Every receptor here comes from a man younger than 30 in good health. The CDR3 runs from the conserved cysteine through the conserved F or W. The D gene is left open where the match is weak. The size entry is marked missing in some rows and otherwise reads once, few, many or a size class.

j_gene: TRBJ2-7; d_gene: TRBD1; abundance: few; v_gene: TRBV7-2; CDR3aa: CASSFTGTGGYEQYF; CDR3nt: TGTGCCAGCAGCTTTACCGGGACAGGGGGCTACGAGCAGTACTTC
j_gene: TRBJ2-2; d_gene: NA; abundance: NA; v_gene: TRBV12-5; CDR3aa: CASGLVVAGAAGELFF; CDR3nt: TGTGCTAGTGGTTTGGTCGTAGCCGGGGCCGCCGGGGAGCTGTTTTTT
j_gene: TRBJ2-2; d_gene: TRBD2; abundance: once; v_gene: TRBV5-1; CDR3aa: CASKGTSSTGELFF; CDR3nt: TGCGCCAGTAAAGGGACTAGTAGCACCGGGGAGCTGTTTTTT
j_gene: TRBJ2-7; d_gene: TRBD2; abundance: NA; v_gene: TRBV13; CDR3aa: CASSLESSGGSSSYEQYF; CDR3nt: TGTGCCAGCAGCTTAGAGTCTAGCGGGGGTTCGAGCTCCTACGAGCAGTACTTC
j_gene: TRBJ2-7; d_gene: NA; abundance: NA; v_gene: TRBV6-1; CDR3aa: CASSVPRGDSYEQYF; CDR3nt: TGTGCCAGCAGTGTCCCAAGAGGGGACTCCTACGAGCAGTACTTC
j_gene: TRBJ2-7; d_gene: NA; abundance: NA; v_gene: TRBV9; CDR3aa: CASSVASGAPYEQYF; CDR3nt: TGTGCCAGCAGCGTAGCGTCGGGGGCCCCCTACGAGCAGTACTTC
j_gene: TRBJ2-5; d_gene: NA; abundance: NA; v_gene: TRBV30; CDR3aa: CAWSPGAETQYF; CDR3nt: TGTGCCTGGAGTCCCGGGGCGGAGACCCAGTACTTC
j_gene: TRBJ1-1; d_gene: NA; abundance: few; v_gene: TRBV29-1; CDR3aa: CSVFITGYTEAFF; CDR3nt: TGCAGCGTGTTTATAACAGGGTACACTGAAGCTTTCTTT
j_gene: TRBJ1-6; d_gene: NA; abundance: NA; v_gene: TRBV2; CDR3aa: CASSPTGLRYKDSPLHF; CDR3nt: TGTGCCAGCAGCCCCACAGGGTTGCGGTATAAGGATTCACCCCTCCACTTT
j_gene: TRBJ2-7; d_gene: NA; abundance: NA; v_gene: TRBV5-4; CDR3aa: CASSPTGRLYEQYF; CDR3nt: TGTGCCAGCAGCCCCACGGGTAGGCTTTACGAGCAGTACTTC
j_gene: TRBJ1-6; d_gene: NA; abundance: NA; v_gene: TRBV2; CDR3aa: CASSESGSPLHF; CDR3nt: TGTGCCAGCAGTGAAAGCGGTTCACCCCTCCACTTT
j_gene: TRBJ2-5; d_gene: NA; abundance: NA; v_gene: TRBV5-4; CDR3aa: CASSTGRETQYF; CDR3nt: TGTGCCAGCAGCACAGGGAGAGAGACCCAGTACTTC
j_gene: TRBJ1-5; d_gene: NA; abundance: NA; v_gene: TRBV7-9; CDR3aa: CASGIGIQPQHF; CDR3nt: TGTGCCAGCGGAATAGGGATTCAGCCCCAGCATTTT
j_gene: TRBJ2-3; d_gene: NA; abundance: NA; v_gene: TRBV5-1; CDR3aa: CASSSLGDGGTDTQYF; CDR3nt: TGCGCCAGCAGCAGCTTGGGGGACGGGGGCACAGATACGCAGTATTTT
j_gene: TRBJ2-7; d_gene: TRBD2; abundance: NA; v_gene: TRBV19; CDR3aa: CASSAGPLAGVDYEQYF; CDR3nt: TGTGCCAGTAGTGCTGGCCCACTAGCGGGAGTTGATTACGAGCAGTACTTC
j_gene: TRBJ2-7; d_gene: NA; abundance: NA; v_gene: TRBV6-1; CDR3aa: CASSEVQGSYEQYF; CDR3nt: TGTGCCAGCAGTGAAGTACAGGGATCCTACGAGCAGTACTTC
j_gene: TRBJ1-1; d_gene: NA; abundance: NA; v_gene: TRBV20-1; CDR3aa: CSAADGEAFF; CDR3nt: TGCAGTGCAGCGGACGGGGAAGCTTTCTTT
j_gene: TRBJ2-7; d_gene: TRBD1; abundance: NA; v_gene: TRBV30; CDR3aa: CAWSLGQGLNDEQYF; CDR3nt: TGTGCCTGGAGTCTCGGACAGGGCTTGAATGACGAGCAGTACTTC
j_gene: TRBJ1-3; d_gene: TRBD1; abundance: NA; v_gene: TRBV11-2; CDR3aa: CASSSDRGLGNTIYF; CDR3nt: TGTGCCAGCAGCTCTGACAGGGGGCTTGGAAACACCATATATTTT
j_gene: TRBJ1-6; d_gene: NA; abundance: NA; v_gene: TRBV7-8; CDR3aa: CASSLPSRVARNSPLHF; CDR3nt: TGTGCCAGCAGCTTACCCAGCAGGGTCGCGCGTAATTCACCCCTCCACTTT
j_gene: TRBJ1-5; d_gene: NA; abundance: few; v_gene: TRBV30; CDR3aa: CAWSPPGSNQPQHF; CDR3nt: TGTGCCTGGAGTCCCCCTGGGAGCAATCAGCCCCAGCATTTT
j_gene: TRBJ2-5; d_gene: NA; abundance: once; v_gene: TRBV7-7; CDR3aa: CASSLVIQETQYF; CDR3nt: TGTGCTAGCAGCTTAGTGATCCAAGAGACCCAGTACTTC
j_gene: TRBJ2-5; d_gene: TRBD2; abundance: NA; v_gene: TRBV5-1; CDR3aa: CASSPGLAGAGETQYF; CDR3nt: TGCGCCAGCAGCCCGGGACTAGCGGGGGCCGGGGAGACCCAGTACTTC
j_gene: TRBJ2-5; d_gene: TRBD2; abundance: NA; v_gene: TRBV6-5; CDR3aa: CASSYSYGGARETQYF; CDR3nt: TGTGCCAGCAGTTACTCCTACGGGGGGGCGCGGGAGACCCAGTACTTC
j_gene: TRBJ1-2; d_gene: NA; abundance: NA; v_gene: TRBV15; CDR3aa: CATRRTGTPVGYTF; CDR3nt: TGTGCCACCAGAAGAACAGGGACGCCCGTTGGCTACACCTTC
j_gene: TRBJ2-3; d_gene: NA; abundance: NA; v_gene: TRBV7-9; CDR3aa: CASSPAGQRTDTQYF; CDR3nt: TGTGCCAGCAGCCCGGCCGGACAGAGGACAGATACGCAGTATTTT
j_gene: TRBJ2-1; d_gene: TRBD1; abundance: NA; v_gene: TRBV19; CDR3aa: CASSMGQGSYNEQFF; CDR3nt: TGTGCCAGTAGTATGGGACAGGGCTCCTACAATGAGCAGTTCTTC
j_gene: TRBJ2-2; d_gene: TRBD1; abundance: once; v_gene: TRBV7-6; CDR3aa: CASSLAPGQMNTGELFF; CDR3nt: TGTGCCAGCAGCTTAGCGCCGGGACAGATGAACACCGGGGAGCTGTTTTTT
j_gene: TRBJ2-2; d_gene: NA; abundance: NA; v_gene: TRBV5-1; CDR3aa: CASSLLPEHTGELFF; CDR3nt: TGCGCCAGCAGCCTACTACCTGAGCACACCGGGGAGCTGTTTTTT